The rows below give T cell receptor beta chains drawn from one sample of a study of blood T cell repertoires in COVID-19. The repertoire was sequenced with immunoSEQ multiplex PCR; TCRdb's copy has only in-frame clones and lacks some. The sample comprises some 200,000 clones, 75% to 90% of which are singletons, and approximately 2.4% rests with the top ten. The sample comprised PBMCs or T cells enriched from blood (not recorded which). The receptors were gathered from a woman in her thirties who had recovered from COVID-19. Both conserved end residues are part of each CDR3. A D gene is named only where the DNA matches it firmly. The size field is filled for only some rows; it gives once, few, many or a size class.

d_gene	j_gene	v_gene	len	abundance	CDR3aa	CDR3nt
TRBD2	TRBJ2-2	TRBV7-2	15	NA	CASSLPAGGPGELFF	TGTGCCAGCAGCTTACCAGCGGGAGGGCCCGGGGAGCTGTTTTTT
TRBD1	TRBJ1-2	TRBV5-1	15	NA	CASSSQTGGLGGYTF	TGCGCCAGCAGCTCCCAGACAGGGGGACTTGGTGGCTACACCTTC
NA	TRBJ2-2	TRBV4-2	16	NA	CASSPPPGLNTGELFF	TGTGCCAGCAGCCCCCCCCCGGGACTCAACACCGGGGAGCTGTTTTTT
NA	TRBJ1-2	TRBV10-3	11	once	CAISDQGGYTF	TGTGCCATCAGTGACCAGGGGGGCTACACCTTC
TRBD2	TRBJ2-7	TRBV11-3	16	NA	CASSLELSGIRYEQYF	TGTGCCAGCAGCTTAGAGTTAAGCGGGATACGCTACGAGCAGTACTTC
NA	TRBJ1-2	TRBV4-3	15	NA	CASSLGRAANYGYTF	TGCGCCAGCAGCCTGGGCAGGGCTGCTAACTATGGCTACACCTTC
NA	TRBJ1-1	TRBV29-1	10	NA	CSALTGEAFF	TGCAGCGCTTTGACAGGTGAAGCTTTCTTT
TRBD1	TRBJ1-3	TRBV2	17	NA	CASRSGQAFNSGNTIYF	TGTGCCAGCAGATCGGGACAGGCGTTTAACTCTGGAAACACCATATATTTT
NA	TRBJ1-3	TRBV6-6	15	NA	CASSRSELTGNTIYF	TGTGCCAGCAGTCGATCGGAGCTTACTGGAAACACCATATATTTT
NA	TRBJ2-7	TRBV27	14	few	CASSLSPGSYEQYF	TGTGCCAGCAGTTTATCGCCCGGGAGCTACGAGCAGTACTTC
NA	TRBJ2-3	TRBV27	17	NA	CASSLSVWGGHADTQYF	TGTGCCAGCAGTTTAAGTGTATGGGGGGGGCATGCAGATACGCAGTATTTT
TRBD1	TRBJ1-3	TRBV6-5	15	NA	CASSSQGPSGNTIYF	TGTGCCAGCAGCTCACAGGGGCCCTCTGGAAACACCATATATTTT
NA	TRBJ1-2	TRBV21-1	17	NA	CASSKGRQGNGYYGYTF	TGTGCCAGCAGCAAAGGTCGACAGGGGAACGGGTACTATGGCTACACCTTC